This TCR beta chain was sequenced for a study of cytomegalovirus exposure and HLA in healthy donors (TCRdb year 2017). Regarding the complete study: An earlier analysis of a few hundred of the donors reported approximately 300 Gb of sequence data and 95 million to 130 million unique TCR beta sequences obtained from about 179 million T cells. The number of typed donors differed by locus: 629-630 for A, B, C, DRB1 and DQB1; 500 to 550 for DQA1; fewer than 610 for DPA1; and about 450 for DPB1. HLA typing included class I and class II loci at four-digit resolution. About 300 gigabases of sequencing data and tens of millions of unique TCR sequences were included in an early release covering under 650 HLA-typed donors. The aim of the study was to test whether cataloging public T cell receptors could identify signatures of past pathogen exposure. In the later analysis, no new phenotypic data were used to find candidate immune exposures; instead, reliance was placed on TCR beta sequences and their occurrence across donors. Among approximately 370 genotyped donors of the cohort, an average of roughly 230,000 unique TCR beta nucleotide sequences was sequenced per donor, of which roughly 17% were non-productive. A later analysis re-analyzed previously published TCR beta repertoires from roughly 690 donors and added high-resolution HLA genotyping to study TCR occurrence patterns. In a later genetic analysis, genome-wide SNP genotypes for about 55% of the 666 donors were used, and that subset was treated as a discovery cohort. Donor age, sex, ethnicity and CMV serostatus were collected together with the repertoire data. A separate validation cohort of approximately 120 different subjects was used in addition to the roughly 620-subject first cohort. Among the roughly 390 genotyped donors, around 81% belonged to the genetic ancestry cluster associated with self-reported Caucasian donors. All discovery cohort repertoires had been generated using a single sequencing platform. To predict cytomegalovirus infection status, the study combined high-throughput TCR immunosequencing, statistical association of individual TCRs with disease status, and machine learning. Four to six DR-DQ haplotypes were handled as single units for association and clustering, since linkage in the cohort was strong. In an earlier analysis of around 540 of the donors, high-throughput TCR beta sequencing was used to judge whether each TCR beta V gene segment behaved as functional or pseudogenic. The T cell repertoires of under 750 subjects were profiled by immunosequencing and related to cytomegalovirus serostatus. Summary of the overall study and its limitations: In vitro tests confirmed that a few of the cytomegalovirus-associated TCR beta chains recognize cytomegalovirus antigens. A later analysis reported that several top co-occurrence clusters appeared linked to parvovirus B19, influenza, CMV and Epstein-Barr virus. Sequencing depth was assumed to be roughly uniform across donors in the presence/absence analyses, though that assumption may not hold. The cohort was sequenced for TCR beta chains only, and without alpha or paired-chain data the features that could be detected were limited. Correlated functional status among segregating V segments might reflect linkage disequilibrium, but an unknown experimental factor could not be ruled out. The authors suggested that the approach could potentially be generalized to other disease states and immunological phenotypes. Most TCR sequences were seen in very few donors, while some public TCRs were found in many individuals. A later analysis found that TCR association rates varied across HLA loci, with DRB1 alleles showing the most associated TCRs and HLA-C alleles the fewest. The earlier analysis of about 600 of the donors excluded some 16 rarely observed V segments, including chromosome 9 orphons, because counts were too low. Broadly in line with IMGT annotations, most TCR beta V segments showed up in productive rearrangements about 87% or about 30% of the time in an earlier analysis of 587 of the donors. The study listed over 150 TCR beta chains as associated with cytomegalovirus. Most CMV-associated TCR beta chains appeared to be HLA-restricted in a later analysis, and the HLA associations seemed to be driven largely by CMV exposure. A cluster of highly shared sequence variants was judged likely to represent a technical artifact of the sequencing pipeline. For the cohort, immune exposure information was limited to CMV serostatus. A further reported finding was that TCR beta sequences accurately predicted the HLA-A and HLA-B alleles for most subjects in the first cohort. The classifier was reported to diagnose cytomegalovirus status with high specificity and sensitivity in both the original cohort and the validation cohort. Because some donors lacked HLA typing at each locus, the association tests relied only on the typed subset. In a later analysis, HLA-associated TCR beta chains were found to be more clonally expanded and to have lower generation probabilities than equally common non-associated chains. At a false discovery rate of 0.05, a later analysis linked approximately 18,000 TCR beta sequences to specific HLA alleles. Some IMGT-functional V segments, including TRBV6-2 and TRBV6-3, could not be distinguished by the 87-base-pair reads and were therefore excluded. Assigning TCR associations to individual alleles was difficult when HLA alleles, especially DR and DQ, strongly co-occurred. V-gene and J-gene trimming of TCR beta chains was associated with a missense DCLRE1C variant in a later genetic analysis, and the association was replicated in an independent cohort. Compared with the roughly 670-donor mean, donors in an Asian-associated ancestry cluster had fewer N-insertions in productive TCRs, according to a later genetic analysis.

To note about this clone: The clone's antigen remains unknown. Per-nucleotide qualities are absent, and no much larger clonotype sits a single base away.

The CDR3 covers 17 residues, taking in both the cysteine and the phenylalanine. Only CDR3 DNA is held: 51 bases, read in frame from base 1. Libraries were made using the immunoSEQ multiplex PCR assay. A mixture of 60 forward primers for TCR Vbeta segments and 13 reverse primers for TCR Jbeta segments was used in the multiplex PCR. A multiplex PCR assay on genomic DNA amplified the CDR3 region of rearranged TCR beta genes. The amplified TCR beta libraries were sequenced on the Illumina HiSeq System as 87-base-pair reads. The original pipeline was this. Across the 700 or so repertoires, a later analysis counted 78 million or so unique TCR beta chains, roughly 11 million of which were shared by at least two donors. Raw reads were error-corrected and collapsed into unique sequences with a nearest-neighbor algorithm that merged closely related sequences to remove PCR and sequencing errors. To assign V, D and J gene segments, CDR3 sequences were aligned to IMGT reference sequences. For a sequence to be retained, a match of at least six nucleotides was required to both a V gene segment and a J gene segment. A rearrangement was called productive if the CDR3 had no stop codons and remained in frame with V and J, and every other rearrangement was called non-productive. Following IMGT convention, CDR3 was defined as the stretch from the second conserved V-encoded cysteine up to the conserved J-encoded phenylalanine. The earlier analysis of about 610 of the donors excluded sequences that lacked an unambiguous match to a single V gene segment. In an earlier analysis of almost 600 of the donors, a V segment was called functional when productive rearrangements were above 56.7%, and segregating when the standard deviation between donors exceeded 5%. To diagnose cytomegalovirus status from the catalog of TCR beta chain sequences, a statistical classification framework was built. In a later analysis, TCR nucleotide sequences were compared against IMGT/GENE-DB human TR gene sequences so that V and J genes could be assigned. A later analysis assigned CDR3 sequences and most-parsimonious VDJ recombination scenarios with the TCRdist pipeline. A later analysis defined each TCR beta chain by its CDR3 amino acid sequence plus V-gene family, and excluded reads lacking a unique V-gene family. A later analysis removed 500 to 600 highly shared, low-generation-probability nucleotide sequences to deal with suspected cross-contamination and a sequencing artifact. For each public chain, a later analysis derived a clonal expansion index from normalized ranks of inferred template counts within each repertoire. In a later analysis, generation probabilities were computed using a VDJ recombination model fitted to out-of-frame rearrangements, and the results were checked against IGoR. A later analysis scored TCR-TCR, TCR-HLA and TCR-CMV co-occurrence with hypergeometric tests, applying a repertoire-size bias correction to TCR pairs. To estimate false discovery rates, a later analysis permuted the HLA or CMV assignments 20 times. In a later analysis, co-occurring TCRs were grouped using DBSCAN, and TCRdist sequence similarity was added for clustering within HLA-allele-positive subsets. Repertoires with fewer than 30,000 or more than 120,000 public chains were left out of co-occurrence clustering, as were about 5 repertoires with anomalous nucleotide sharing. In its TCRdb copy, this immuneACCESS table keeps in-frame sequences only and misses some clones. Where compared with another copy, unresolved V genes explain less than half of these, and the others have no known cause. V, J and clone size were drawn from that table, and D and trimming were deduced from the DNA. The sample table records about 210,000 clones; 75% to 80% of these occur just once. The biggest ten clones account for roughly 1.9% of the sample.

In total, roughly 710 healthy bone marrow donors made up the cohort. At the time of sampling, every cohort member was nominally healthy, though immune exposures that went unrecorded were likely present. The donor tested CMV seronegative and was one of the 352 seronegative cohort members. Each donor provided a peripheral blood sample, and peripheral blood mononuclear cells were used for TCR beta sequencing. Genomic DNA extraction from the blood cell samples was performed with the Qiagen DNeasy Blood Extraction Kit. The sequence is built from TRBV21-1 and TRBJ2-4; the listed D gene, TRBD1, was not tested against the DNA. TRBV21-1 is deemed a pseudogene. This receptor was obtained from a male donor in good health and CMV-seronegative. The sample was PBMCs. The CDR3 in this case is CASSNLQGPRNKNIQYF. The DNA sequence is as follows: TGTGCCAGCAGCAATTTGCAGGGGCCCCGCAACAAAAACATTCAGTACTTC.